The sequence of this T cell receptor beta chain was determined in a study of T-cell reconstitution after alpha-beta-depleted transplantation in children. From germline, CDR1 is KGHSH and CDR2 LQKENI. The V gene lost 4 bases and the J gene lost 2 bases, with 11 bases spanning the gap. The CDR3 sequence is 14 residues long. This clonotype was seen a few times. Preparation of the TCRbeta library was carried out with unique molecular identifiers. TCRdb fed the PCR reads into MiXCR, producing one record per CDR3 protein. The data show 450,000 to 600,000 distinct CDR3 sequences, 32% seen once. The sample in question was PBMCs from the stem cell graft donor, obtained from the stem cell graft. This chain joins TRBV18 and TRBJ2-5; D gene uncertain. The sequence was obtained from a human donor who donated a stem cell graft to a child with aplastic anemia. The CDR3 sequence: CASSRQRLQETQYF. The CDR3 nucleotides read TGTGCCAGCTCACGACAACGGTTACAAGAGACCCAGTACTTC.